This is a list of T cell receptor beta chains from one sample in a study of T cell clonotyping in hematopoietic cell transplantation. The protocol was immunoSEQ multiplex PCR, while the TCRdb copy is restricted to in-frame clones and leaves out a portion. This repertoire shows about 7,500 clones, 90% to 95% found once; its top ten account for roughly 4.2%. The sequenced sample was PBMCs, obtained 180 days after allogeneic stem cell transplant. The receptors were sampled from a female patient aged 50-59 years who had an allogeneic stem cell transplant from an unrelated donor, so the T cells may come from the graft donor. Some clones in this sample may be carry-over from other donors' samples. CDR3s include the opening cysteine and the closing phenylalanine or tryptophan. Fields, in order: V gene, J gene, clone size, D gene, CDR3 protein, CDR3 DNA. D genes are given only for firm matches. Some rows mark clone size as missing; the rest say once, few, many or name a class of expanded clone.

TRBV4-1	TRBJ1-1	.	TRBD1	CASSQEVRGGLAEAFF	TGCGCCAGCAGCCAAGAAGTTAGAGGGGGCTTGGCTGAAGCTTTCTTT
TRBV2	TRBJ1-3	.	.	CASSPVSYSGNTIYF	TGTGCCAGCTCTCCTGTATCCTACTCTGGAAACACCATATATTTT
TRBV7-6	TRBJ2-7	.	TRBD2	CASSRTSNSYEQYF	TGTGCCAGCAGCCGGACTAGCAATTCATACGAGCAGTACTTC
TRBV6-1	TRBJ1-2	.	TRBD1	CASSEVATGVQNYGYTF	TGTGCCAGCAGTGAAGTTGCCACAGGGGTCCAAAACTATGGCTACACCTTC
TRBV19	TRBJ2-2	.	.	CASSIRGGAETGELFF	TGTGCCAGTAGTATACGCGGGGGCGCAGAGACCGGGGAGCTGTTTTTT
TRBV5-4	TRBJ1-6	.	TRBD1	CASSLSTGDRNSPLHF	TGTGCCAGCAGCTTGTCGACAGGGGATCGGAATTCACCCCTCCACTTT
TRBV25-1	TRBJ1-1	.	.	CASSVLGTEAFF	TGTGCCAGCAGTGTACTCGGCACTGAAGCTTTCTTT
TRBV19	TRBJ2-3	.	.	CASSIVGGRSDTQYF	TGTGCCAGTAGTATAGTCGGAGGGAGATCTGATACGCAGTATTTT
TRBV7-2	TRBJ1-1	.	.	CASSPQGQGRTEAFF	TGTGCCAGCAGCCCCCAGGGGCAGGGGAGAACTGAAGCTTTCTTT
TRBV19	TRBJ1-6	.	.	CASSTDRRWVDSPLHF	TGTGCCAGTAGTACCGACAGGAGGTGGGTTGATTCACCCCTCCACTTT
TRBV7-2	TRBJ2-7	.	TRBD1	CASSLGGQGRTEQYF	TGTGCCAGCAGCTTAGGGGGACAGGGCCGGACTGAGCAGTACTTC
TRBV5-1	TRBJ1-2	few	TRBD1	CASSYDRDGYTF	TGCGCCAGCAGCTACGACAGGGATGGCTACACCTTC
TRBV15	TRBJ2-2	.	.	CATSRRSEDTGELFF	TGTGCCACCAGCAGGAGAAGCGAGGACACCGGGGAGCTGTTTTTT
TRBV7-2	TRBJ2-1	.	.	CASSLERVGYEQFF	TGTGCCAGCAGCTTAGAGAGGGTGGGCTATGAGCAGTTCTTC
TRBV6-1	TRBJ2-1	.	.	CASSAIGNEQFF	TGTGCCAGCAGTGCCATAGGCAATGAGCAGTTCTTC
TRBV7-9	TRBJ2-6	.	TRBD2	CASTPWEGRSTGANVLTF	TGTGCCAGCACCCCGTGGGAGGGAAGGAGCACTGGGGCCAACGTCCTGACTTTC
TRBV11-2	TRBJ1-1	.	.	CASSPWRGAMNTEAFF	TGTGCCAGCAGCCCCTGGAGGGGAGCTATGAACACTGAAGCTTTCTTT
TRBV6-5	TRBJ2-1	.	.	CASRREYFGEQFF	TGTGCCAGCAGAAGGGAGTATTTCGGTGAGCAGTTCTTC
TRBV5-4	TRBJ1-1	.	TRBD1	CASSGSQGATAFF	TGTGCCAGCAGTGGGTCGCAGGGGGCTACTGCTTTCTTT
TRBV11-3	TRBJ1-1	.	.	CASSPGTGNTEAFF	TGTGCCAGCAGCCCAGGGACGGGGAACACTGAAGCTTTCTTT
TRBV7-9	TRBJ2-3	.	.	CASSLLLGTLTDTQYF	TGTGCCAGCAGCTTGCTCCTCGGGACGCTCACAGATACGCAGTATTTT
TRBV15	TRBJ1-5	.	.	CATSQQGGSNQPQHF	TGTGCCACCAGCCAACAGGGCGGGAGCAATCAGCCCCAGCATTTT
TRBV27	TRBJ1-5	.	.	CASSLWSGNQPQHF	TGTGCCAGCAGTTTATGGTCCGGTAACCAGCCCCAGCATTTT
TRBV28	TRBJ1-6	.	TRBD1	CASRTLQGRSPLHF	TGTGCCAGCAGAACACTACAGGGGCGTTCACCCCTCCACTTT
TRBV6-6	TRBJ2-5	.	.	CASRPRGAQTQYF	TGTGCCAGTAGGCCGAGGGGAGCCCAGACCCAGTACTTC
TRBV19	TRBJ1-5	.	TRBD1	CASSPPGQGTYQPQHF	TGTGCCAGTAGTCCCCCCGGACAGGGGACGTATCAGCCCCAGCATTTT
TRBV4-1	TRBJ2-7	.	TRBD1	CASRPGTGFPEQYF	TGCGCCAGCAGACCCGGGACAGGGTTTCCCGAGCAGTACTTC
TRBV7-2	TRBJ1-2	.	TRBD1	CASSLDRGPQGYTF	TGTGCCAGCAGCTTGGACAGGGGGCCTCAAGGCTACACCTTC
TRBV2	TRBJ2-2	.	TRBD1	CASTFRDRDSTGELFF	TGTGCCAGCACATTTCGGGACAGGGATTCCACCGGGGAGCTGTTTTTT
TRBV6-1	TRBJ1-5	.	.	CASSEHWGGNQPQHF	TGTGCCAGCAGTGAACATTGGGGAGGCAATCAGCCCCAGCATTTT
TRBV6-1	TRBJ2-2	.	.	CASSEWGTGELFF	TGTGCCAGCAGTGAATGGGGCACCGGGGAGCTGTTTTTT
TRBV1	TRBJ1-2	.	.	CTSSQDQGGDYGYTF	TGCACCAGCAGCCAAGACCAGGGGGGGGACTATGGCTACACCTTC